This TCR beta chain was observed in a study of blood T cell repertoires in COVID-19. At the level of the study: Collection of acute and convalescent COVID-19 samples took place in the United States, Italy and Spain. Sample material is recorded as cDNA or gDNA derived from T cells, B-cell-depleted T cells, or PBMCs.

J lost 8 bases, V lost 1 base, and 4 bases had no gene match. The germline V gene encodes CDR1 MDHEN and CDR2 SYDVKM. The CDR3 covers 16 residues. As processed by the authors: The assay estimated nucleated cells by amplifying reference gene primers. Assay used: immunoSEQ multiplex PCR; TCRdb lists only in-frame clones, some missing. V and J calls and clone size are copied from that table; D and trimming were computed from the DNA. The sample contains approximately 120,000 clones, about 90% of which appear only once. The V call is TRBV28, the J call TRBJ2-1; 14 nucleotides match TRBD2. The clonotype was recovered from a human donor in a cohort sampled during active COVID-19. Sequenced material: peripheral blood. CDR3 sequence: CASSLSGLAGADEQFF. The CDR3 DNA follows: TGTGCCAGCAGTTTATCGGGACTAGCGGGAGCGGATGAGCAGTTCTTC. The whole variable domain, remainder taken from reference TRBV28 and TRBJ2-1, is DVKVTQSSRYLVKRTGEKVFLECVQDMDHENMFWYRQDPGLGLRLIYFSYDVKMKEKGDIPEGYSVSREKKERFSLILESASTNQTSMYLCASSLSGLAGADEQFFGPGTRLTVL.